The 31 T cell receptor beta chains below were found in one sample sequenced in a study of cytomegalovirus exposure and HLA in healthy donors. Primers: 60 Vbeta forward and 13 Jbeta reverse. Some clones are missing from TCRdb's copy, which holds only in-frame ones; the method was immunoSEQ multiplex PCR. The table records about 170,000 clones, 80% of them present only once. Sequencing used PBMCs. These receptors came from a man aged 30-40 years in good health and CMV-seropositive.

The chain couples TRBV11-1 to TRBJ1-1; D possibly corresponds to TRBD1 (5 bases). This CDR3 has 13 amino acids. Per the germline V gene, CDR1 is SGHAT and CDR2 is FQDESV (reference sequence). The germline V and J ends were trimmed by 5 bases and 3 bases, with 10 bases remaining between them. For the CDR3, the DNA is TGTGCCAGCAGCCCGCAGGGTCACACTGAAGCTTTCTTT. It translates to CASSPQGHTEAFF.

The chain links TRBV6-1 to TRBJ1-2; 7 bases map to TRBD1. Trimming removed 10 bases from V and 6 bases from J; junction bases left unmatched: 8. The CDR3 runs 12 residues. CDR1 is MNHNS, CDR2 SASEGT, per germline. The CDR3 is CATVTGVDGYTF. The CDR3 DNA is TGTGCCACAGTAACAGGGGTCGATGGCTACACCTTC.

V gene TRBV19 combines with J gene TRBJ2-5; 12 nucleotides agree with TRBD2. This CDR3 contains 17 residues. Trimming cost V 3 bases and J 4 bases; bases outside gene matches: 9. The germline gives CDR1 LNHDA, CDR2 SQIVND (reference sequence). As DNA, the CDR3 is TGTGCCAGTAGTATCCCCGGACTAGCGGGATTTATAGAGACCCAGTACTTC. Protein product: CASSIPGLAGFIETQYF.

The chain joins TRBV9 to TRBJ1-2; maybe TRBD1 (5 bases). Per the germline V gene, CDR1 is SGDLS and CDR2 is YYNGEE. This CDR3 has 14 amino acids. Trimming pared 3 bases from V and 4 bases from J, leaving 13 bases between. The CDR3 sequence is CASSGSWGGYGYTF. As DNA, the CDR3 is TGTGCCAGCAGCGGCTCGTGGGGGGGCTATGGCTACACCTTC.

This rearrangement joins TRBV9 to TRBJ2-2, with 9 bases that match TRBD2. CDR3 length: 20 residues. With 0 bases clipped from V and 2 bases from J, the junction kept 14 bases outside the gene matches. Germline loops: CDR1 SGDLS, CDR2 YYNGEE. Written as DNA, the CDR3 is TGTGCCAGCAGCGTAGCTATTACCCAGCGGGGGGTTACAAACACCGGGGAGCTGTTTTTT. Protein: CASSVAITQRGVTNTGELFF.

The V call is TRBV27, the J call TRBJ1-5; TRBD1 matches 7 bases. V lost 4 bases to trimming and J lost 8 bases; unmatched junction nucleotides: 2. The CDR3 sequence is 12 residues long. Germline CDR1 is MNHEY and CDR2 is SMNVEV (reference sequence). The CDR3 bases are TGTGCCAGCAGTTCAACAGGGGAGCCCCAGCATTTT. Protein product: CASSSTGEPQHF.

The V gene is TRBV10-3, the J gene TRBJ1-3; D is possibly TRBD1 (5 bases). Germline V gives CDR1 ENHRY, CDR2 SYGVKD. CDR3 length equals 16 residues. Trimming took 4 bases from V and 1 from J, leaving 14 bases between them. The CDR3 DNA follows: TGTGCCATCAGTGCCGCTCACGGGACTTCTGGAAACACCATATATTTT. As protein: CAISAAHGTSGNTIYF.

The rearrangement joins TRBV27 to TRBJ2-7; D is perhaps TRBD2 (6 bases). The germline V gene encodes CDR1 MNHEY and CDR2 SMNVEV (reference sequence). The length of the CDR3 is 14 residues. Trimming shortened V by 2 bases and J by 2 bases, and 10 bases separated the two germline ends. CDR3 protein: CASSLRGSAYEQYF. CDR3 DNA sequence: TGTGCCAGCAGTTTACGGGGGAGTGCCTACGAGCAGTACTTC.

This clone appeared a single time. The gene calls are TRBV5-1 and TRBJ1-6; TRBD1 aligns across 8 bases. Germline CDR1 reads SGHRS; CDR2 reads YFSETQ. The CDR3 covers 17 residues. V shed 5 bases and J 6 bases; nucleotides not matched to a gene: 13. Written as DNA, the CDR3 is TGCGCCAGCAGACTCCTAGGCAGGGGGCGGAGTAATTCACCCCTCCACTTT. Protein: CASRLLGRGRSNSPLHF. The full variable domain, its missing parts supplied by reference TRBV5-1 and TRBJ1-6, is KAGVTQTPRYLIKTRGQQVTLSCSPISGHRSVSWYQQTPGQGLQFLFEYFSETQRNKGNFPGRFSGRQFSNSRSEMNVSTLELGDSALYLCASRLLGRGRSNSPLHFGNGTRLTVT.

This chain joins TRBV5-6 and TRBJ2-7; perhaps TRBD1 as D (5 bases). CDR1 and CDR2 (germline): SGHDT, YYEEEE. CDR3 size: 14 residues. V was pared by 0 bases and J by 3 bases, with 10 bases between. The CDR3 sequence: CASSLGGMVYEQYF. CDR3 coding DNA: TGTGCCAGCAGCTTGGGGGGCATGGTCTACGAGCAGTACTTC.

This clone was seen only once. This chain's CDR3 is CASSFSGGGEQFF. The CDR3, as DNA: TGTGCCAGCAGCTTCTCAGGGGGCGGTGAGCAGTTCTTC. This sequence joins TRBV11-2 and TRBJ2-1, with TRBD1 matching over 8 bases. The junction had 4 bases not matched to a gene; V was cut back by 3 bases and J by 9 bases. The CDR3 has 13 residues. Germline V gene data show CDR1 as SGHAT and CDR2 as FQNNGV.

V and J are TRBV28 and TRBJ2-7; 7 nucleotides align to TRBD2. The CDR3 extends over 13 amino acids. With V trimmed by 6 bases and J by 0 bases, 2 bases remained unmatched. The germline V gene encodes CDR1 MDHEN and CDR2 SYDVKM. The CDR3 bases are TGTGCCAGCAGCTCTAGCGGCTCCTACGAGCAGTACTTC. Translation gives CASSSSGSYEQYF.

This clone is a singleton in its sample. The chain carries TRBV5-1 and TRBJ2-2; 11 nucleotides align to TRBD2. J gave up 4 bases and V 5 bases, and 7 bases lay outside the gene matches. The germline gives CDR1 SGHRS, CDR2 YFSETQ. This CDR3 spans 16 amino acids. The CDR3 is CASRSLTSGVTGELFF. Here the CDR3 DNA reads TGCGCCAGCAGAAGTCTGACTAGCGGGGTCACCGGGGAGCTGTTTTTT.

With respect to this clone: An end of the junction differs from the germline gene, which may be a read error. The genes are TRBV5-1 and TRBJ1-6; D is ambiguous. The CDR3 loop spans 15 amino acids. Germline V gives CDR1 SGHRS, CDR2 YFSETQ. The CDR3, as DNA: TGCGCCAGCAGCTTGAGTTGGCCGAGGAATTCGCCCCTCCACTTT. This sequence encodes CASSLSWPRNSPLHF.

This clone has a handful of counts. The CDR3 is CASSIGRVNTEAFF. CDR3 bases: TGTGCCAGTAGCATCGGGCGGGTGAACACTGAAGCTTTCTTT. The chain couples TRBV19 to TRBJ1-1; no firm D call. Germline CDR1 reads LNHDA; CDR2 reads SQIVND (reference sequence). The CDR3 runs 14 residues. V lost 6 bases, J lost 0 bases, and 11 bases lay in between.

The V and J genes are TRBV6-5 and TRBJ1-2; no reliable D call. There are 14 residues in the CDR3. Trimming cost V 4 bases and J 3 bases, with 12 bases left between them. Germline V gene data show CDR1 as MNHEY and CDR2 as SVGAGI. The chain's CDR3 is CASSWAEGDYGYTF. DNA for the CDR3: TGTGCCAGCAGTTGGGCAGAGGGCGACTATGGCTACACCTTC.

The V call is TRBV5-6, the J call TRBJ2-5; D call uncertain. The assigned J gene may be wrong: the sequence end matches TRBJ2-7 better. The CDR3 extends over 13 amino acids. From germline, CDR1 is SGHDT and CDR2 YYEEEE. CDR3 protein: CASSGLESYEQYF. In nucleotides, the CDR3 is TGTGCCAGCAGCGGCCTGGAGTCATACGAGCAGTACTTC.

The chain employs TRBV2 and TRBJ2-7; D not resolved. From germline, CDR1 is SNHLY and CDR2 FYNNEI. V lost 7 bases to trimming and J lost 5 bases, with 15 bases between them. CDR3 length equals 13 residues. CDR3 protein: CASKPRPQHEQYF. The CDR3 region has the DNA TGTGCCAGCAAACCCAGGCCCCAACACGAGCAGTACTTC.

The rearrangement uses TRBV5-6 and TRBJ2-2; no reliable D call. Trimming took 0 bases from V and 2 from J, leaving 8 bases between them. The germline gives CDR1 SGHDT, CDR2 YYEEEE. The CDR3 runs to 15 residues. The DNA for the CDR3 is TGTGCCAGCAGCTTGGTACGTAGAAACACCGGGGAGCTGTTTTTT. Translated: CASSLVRRNTGELFF.

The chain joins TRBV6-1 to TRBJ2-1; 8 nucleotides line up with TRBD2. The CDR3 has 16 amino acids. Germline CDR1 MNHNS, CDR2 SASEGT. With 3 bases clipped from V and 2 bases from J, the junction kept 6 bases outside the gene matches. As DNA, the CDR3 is TGTGCCAGCAGTGACTTAGCGGGATTGACCTACAATGAGCAGTTCTTC. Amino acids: CASSDLAGLTYNEQFF.

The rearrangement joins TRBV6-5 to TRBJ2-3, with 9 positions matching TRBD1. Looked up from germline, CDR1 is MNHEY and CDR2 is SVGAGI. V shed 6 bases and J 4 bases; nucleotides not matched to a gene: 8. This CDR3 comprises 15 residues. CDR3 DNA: TGTGCCAGCAGCCGAGGGACAGGGAGCCCAGATACGCAGTATTTT. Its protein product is CASSRGTGSPDTQYF.

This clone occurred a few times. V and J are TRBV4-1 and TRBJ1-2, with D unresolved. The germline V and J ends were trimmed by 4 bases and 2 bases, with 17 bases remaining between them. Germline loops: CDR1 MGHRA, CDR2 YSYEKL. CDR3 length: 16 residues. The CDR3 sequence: CASSPHRLEPNYGYTF. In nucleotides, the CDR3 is TGCGCCAGCAGCCCCCACCGCTTGGAGCCCAACTATGGCTACACCTTC.

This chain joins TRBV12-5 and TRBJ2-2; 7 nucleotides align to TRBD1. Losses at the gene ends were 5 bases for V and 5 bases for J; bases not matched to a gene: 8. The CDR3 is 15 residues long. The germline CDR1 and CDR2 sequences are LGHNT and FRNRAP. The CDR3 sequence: CASGNRQGETGELFF. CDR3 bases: TGTGCTAGTGGTAATCGACAGGGTGAGACCGGGGAGCTGTTTTTT.

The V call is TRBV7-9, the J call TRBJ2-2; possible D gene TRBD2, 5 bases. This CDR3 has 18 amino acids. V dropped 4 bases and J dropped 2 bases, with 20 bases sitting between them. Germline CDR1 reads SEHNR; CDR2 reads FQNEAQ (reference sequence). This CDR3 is CASSSPTDFKENTGELFF. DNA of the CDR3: TGTGCCAGCAGCTCCCCCACGGACTTCAAAGAAAACACCGGGGAGCTGTTTTTT.

DNA for the CDR3: TGCGCCAGCAGCCAAACTACTAGCCCCCTACGGTATTTT. Translated: CASSQTTSPLRYF. V and J are TRBV4-1 and TRBJ2-3; possible D gene TRBD2, 6 bases. Germline CDR1 is MGHRA and CDR2 is YSYEKL. The CDR3 runs 13 residues. V shed 2 bases and J shed 14 bases, with 17 bases lying between them.

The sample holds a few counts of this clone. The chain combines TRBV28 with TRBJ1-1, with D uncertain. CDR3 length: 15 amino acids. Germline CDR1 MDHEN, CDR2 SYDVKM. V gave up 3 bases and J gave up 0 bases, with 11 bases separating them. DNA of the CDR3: TGTGCCAGCAGTTTCCCATCAGGCTTGAACACTGAAGCTTTCTTT. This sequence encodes CASSFPSGLNTEAFF.

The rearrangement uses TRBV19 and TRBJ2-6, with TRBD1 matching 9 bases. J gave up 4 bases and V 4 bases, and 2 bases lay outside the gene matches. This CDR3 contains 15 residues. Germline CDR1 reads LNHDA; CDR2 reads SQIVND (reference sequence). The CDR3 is CASSRTGAGANVLTF. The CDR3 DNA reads TGTGCCAGTAGTAGGACAGGGGCCGGGGCCAACGTCCTGACTTTC.

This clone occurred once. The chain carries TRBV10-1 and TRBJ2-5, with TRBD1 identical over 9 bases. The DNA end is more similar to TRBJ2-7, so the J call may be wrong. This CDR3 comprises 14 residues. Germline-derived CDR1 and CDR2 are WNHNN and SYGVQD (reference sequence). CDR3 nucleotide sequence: TGCGCCAGCAGTGAGTCGGGGACAGGGAACGAGCAGTACTTC. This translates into CASSESGTGNEQYF.

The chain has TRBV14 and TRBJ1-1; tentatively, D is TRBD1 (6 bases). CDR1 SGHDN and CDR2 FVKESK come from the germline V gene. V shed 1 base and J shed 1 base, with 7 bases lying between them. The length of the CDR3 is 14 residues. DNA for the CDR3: TGTGCCAGCAGCCAAGTCAGGGGGAACACTGAAGCTTTCTTT. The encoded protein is CASSQVRGNTEAFF.

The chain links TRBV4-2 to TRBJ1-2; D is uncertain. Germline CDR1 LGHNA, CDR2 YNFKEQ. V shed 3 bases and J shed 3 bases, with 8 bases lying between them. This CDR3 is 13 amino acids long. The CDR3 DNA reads TGTGCCAGCAGCCAGGTGGGAGACTATGGCTACACCTTC. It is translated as CASSQVGDYGYTF.

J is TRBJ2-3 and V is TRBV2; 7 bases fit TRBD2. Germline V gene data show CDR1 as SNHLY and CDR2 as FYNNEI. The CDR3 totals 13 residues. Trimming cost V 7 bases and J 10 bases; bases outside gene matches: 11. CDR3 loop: CASTGTTHGAQYF. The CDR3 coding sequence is TGTGCCAGCACGGGGACTACCCACGGGGCGCAGTATTTT.